Listed below are T cell receptor beta chains from one sample, sequenced in a study of regulatory T cells in long-lasting Graves disease. TCRdb reprocessed the multiplex PCR reads via MiXCR and lists one record per CDR3 protein. The sample includes under 300,000 distinct CDR3 sequences, 18% of them seen just once. This same sample was also part of a study on T cells in Graves' hyperthyroidism and ophthalmopathy.

Material: peripheral blood mononuclear cells (PBMCs), obtained at new diagnosis, from a patient treated with antithyroid drugs. The receptor source for this set is a woman in her twenties or thirties with Graves disease. The CDR3 runs from the conserved cysteine through the conserved F or W. D genes are given only for firm matches. Only part of the rows carry a size: once, few, many, or a class if the clone is expanded.

v_call	j_call	d_call	clone_size	cdr3_nt	cdr3_aa
TRBV20-1	TRBJ1-1	-	many	TGCAGTGTTTTACAGGGACACACTGAAGCTTTCTTT	CSVLQGHTEAFF
TRBV9	TRBJ1-4	TRBD1	many	TGTGCCAGCAGCTTGCAACAGGGGGCGAATGAAAAACTGTTTTTT	CASSLQQGANEKLFF
TRBV12-3/TRBV12-4	TRBJ2-5	TRBD1	many	TGTGCCAGCAGTGACACTCGGACAGGGGGCGGGGAGACCCAGTACTTC	CASSDTRTGGGETQYF
TRBV3-1	TRBJ2-5	-	many	TGTGCCAGCAGCCCCGCCCAATATAGCCTAGCAGAGACCCAGTACTTC	CASSPAQYSLAETQYF
TRBV19	TRBJ2-7	-	many	TGTGCCAGTAGTATGGGAAGCTCCTCTACGAAGCAGTACTTC	CASSMGSSSTKQYF
TRBV20-1	TRBJ1-2	-	many	TGCAGTGCTCCACCAGATAGGGGGTTCGTTCGTGGCTACACCTTC	CSAPPDRGFVRGYTF
TRBV6-1	TRBJ1-2	-	many	TGTGCCAGCAGTGAGAGATCGTGGGGGTCCCAGTATGGCTACACCTTC	CASSERSWGSQYGYTF
TRBV20-1	TRBJ2-2	-	many	TGCAGTGCTAGTAAGGGTATGACGGGAACCGGGGAGCTGTTTTTT	CSASKGMTGTGELFF
TRBV14	TRBJ2-1	TRBD2	many	TGTGCCAGCAGCCTTCTTAGCGGGGGGGCGAGGAATGAGCAGTTCTTC	CASSLLSGGARNEQFF
TRBV6-2/TRBV6-3	TRBJ1-2	TRBD1	many	TGTGCCAGCAGTGGGGAAGGACAGGGGAGGGATGGCTACACCTTC	CASSGEGQGRDGYTF
TRBV7-2	TRBJ2-7	TRBD1	-	TGTGCCAGCAGCTTCCTGCTGCCGGGACAGGGGGCCTACGAGCAGTACTTC	CASSFLLPGQGAYEQYF
TRBV2	TRBJ2-5	TRBD1	many	TGTGCCGGTATAATGACAGGGATCGAGACCCAGTACTTC	CAGIMTGIETQYF
TRBV15	TRBJ1-4	-	many	TGTGCCACCAGCAGAGTGGGGTCCGGGACATTCCCCGATATTGAAAAACTGTTTTTT	CATSRVGSGTFPDIEKLFF
TRBV2	TRBJ2-7	TRBD2	many	TGTGCCAGCAGTGGAGTAGCGGGTGGGACTTACGAGCAGTACTTC	CASSGVAGGTYEQYF
TRBV3-1	TRBJ2-1	TRBD2	-	TGTGCCAGCAGCCAGGAACTAGCGGGGGGGCCATCCAATGAGCAGTTCTTC	CASSQELAGGPSNEQFF
TRBV5-1	TRBJ2-7	-	many	TGCGCCAGCAGCCCCCAGGCAGCGGAGACCGCCGAGCAGTACTTC	CASSPQAAETAEQYF
TRBV10-1	TRBJ2-1	TRBD2	few	TGCGCCAGCAGTGAGACTAGCGGGGGGATCTACAATGAGCAGTTCTTC	CASSETSGGIYNEQFF
TRBV20-1	TRBJ2-3	-	many	TGCAGTGCCGACTTCACAGATACGCAGTATTTT	CSADFTDTQYF
TRBV19	TRBJ1-5	-	few	TGTGCCAGTAGTATGGCGGGGAATCAGCCCCAGCATTTT	CASSMAGNQPQHF
TRBV5-5	TRBJ2-5	-	many	TGTGCCAGCAGCCCGGCCGGAACCTTTTCTCAAGAGACCCAGTACTTC	CASSPAGTFSQETQYF